This is a list of T cell receptor beta chains from one sample in a study of blood T cell repertoires in COVID-19. Method: immunoSEQ multiplex PCR; TCRdb's copy keeps in-frame clones and lacks some. The data show 55,000 to 90,000 clones, with more than 65% seen just once and about 0.8% held by the top ten. Specimen: peripheral blood. Receptor source: a woman aged 70-85 years with acute or convalescent COVID-19. CDR3s include the opening cysteine and the closing phenylalanine or tryptophan. Each record gives: V gene, D gene, clone size, J gene, CDR3 DNA, CDR3 protein. A D gene is named only where the DNA matches it firmly. Some rows mark clone size as missing; the rest say once, few, many or name a class of expanded clone.

>TRBV3-1/TRBV3-2|TRBD2|NA|TRBJ2-7
TGTGCCAGCAGCCCCACTAGGAGGCTAGCGGGGGAAACCTACGAGCAGTACTTC
CASSPTRRLAGETYEQYF
>TRBV19|NA|once|TRBJ2-5
TGTGCCAGTAGTATTCAGGGGGAGACCCAGTACTTC
CASSIQGETQYF
>TRBV6-1|TRBD1|NA|TRBJ1-6
TGTGCCAGCAGTGAAATACAGGGGAATAATTCACCCCTCCACTTT
CASSEIQGNNSPLHF
>TRBV6-5|TRBD2|few|TRBJ2-1
TGTGCCAGCTCCGGACTAGCGGGCGGTGAGCAGTTCTTC
CASSGLAGGEQFF
>TRBV7-2|TRBD1|NA|TRBJ1-2
TGTGCCAGCAGCTTACCGCAGGGGGACGGCTACACCTTC
CASSLPQGDGYTF
>TRBV3-1/TRBV3-2|NA|NA|TRBJ2-7
TGTGCCAGCAGCCAATTCCGGGACTCCTACGAGCAGTACTTC
CASSQFRDSYEQYF
>TRBV10-3|NA|NA|TRBJ1-2
TGTGCCACCGCGGAACTCTATGGCTACACCTTC
CATAELYGYTF
>TRBV18|NA|NA|TRBJ2-5
TGTGCCAGCTCACCATCACGGGAGAAGGGAGAGACCCAGTACTTC
CASSPSREKGETQYF
>TRBV6-6|TRBD2|NA|TRBJ2-3
TGTGCCAGCAGTCGAACCGGGACTAGCGGACGCACAGATACGCAGTATTTT
CASSRTGTSGRTDTQYF
>TRBV28|NA|NA|TRBJ2-3
TGTGCCAGCAGTCTTAACAGGGCTGATACGCAGTATTTT
CASSLNRADTQYF
>TRBV30|NA|few|TRBJ1-4
TGTGCCTGGGCACTGGTGACTAATGAAAAACTGTTTTTT
CAWALVTNEKLFF
>TRBV12-3/TRBV12-4|NA|NA|TRBJ1-1
TGTGCCAGCAGTTTGGGCCAGGGCCCTGAAGCTTTCTTT
CASSLGQGPEAFF
>TRBV2|NA|NA|TRBJ2-7
TGTGCCAGCAGTGACCGGGGTCTGGGGGAGCAGTACTTC
CASSDRGLGEQYF
>TRBV11-2|NA|few|TRBJ1-6
TGTGCCAGCAGCCGTCTTGACAGGAATTCACCCCTCCACTTT
CASSRLDRNSPLHF
>TRBV6-2/TRBV6-3|NA|NA|TRBJ2-1
TGTGCCAGCAGTTCAGGGCCAGCGCCCAATGAGCAGTTCTTC
CASSSGPAPNEQFF
>TRBV21-1|NA|NA|TRBJ2-7
TGTGCCAGCAGCAAAAGCGGGGGGCTCTACGAGCAGTACTTC
CASSKSGGLYEQYF
>TRBV30|NA|few|TRBJ2-1
TGTGCCTGGAGCGGAAAAACAGTAAGCTCCTACAATGAGCAGTTCTTC
CAWSGKTVSSYNEQFF
>TRBV29-1|TRBD1|NA|TRBJ2-2
TGCAGCGCCAGACAGGGGGTCCGGGAGCTGTTTTTT
CSARQGVRELFF
>TRBV7-2|NA|NA|TRBJ2-7
TGTGCCAGCAGCTTACGGTATCCCTACGAGCAGTACTTC
CASSLRYPYEQYF
>TRBV5-1|NA|NA|TRBJ2-7
TGCGCCAGCAGACCCGGGGACGGGGACACCTACGAGCAGTACTTC
CASRPGDGDTYEQYF
>TRBV7-9|TRBD2|few|TRBJ2-1
TGTGCCAGCAGCTGGACTAGCGGGGGGTACAATGAGCAGTTCTTC
CASSWTSGGYNEQFF
>TRBV7-6|TRBD2|NA|TRBJ2-5
TGTGCCAGCAGCCTACTTACGACTAGCCCAGAGACCCAGTACTTC
CASSLLTTSPETQYF
>TRBV19|TRBD1|NA|TRBJ1-2
TGTGCCAGTAGGGAACAGGGGGCGCTAGGCTATGGCTACACCTTC
CASREQGALGYGYTF
>TRBV28|NA|NA|TRBJ2-7
TGTGCCAGCTCCGGACACTCGTTTTACGAGCAGTACTTC
CASSGHSFYEQYF
>TRBV20-1|NA|few|TRBJ2-1
TGCAGTGCTAGGGACTCTTTTGAGCAGTTCTTC
CSARDSFEQFF
>TRBV18|TRBD2|few|TRBJ2-1
TGTGCCAGCTCACCTAGCGGGTCGGACAATGAGCAGTTCTTC
CASSPSGSDNEQFF
>TRBV11-2|NA|NA|TRBJ1-5
TGTGCCAGCAGCTTAGCCGGGGGAGGCAATCAGCCCCAGCATTTT
CASSLAGGGNQPQHF
>TRBV5-1|TRBD1|NA|TRBJ2-7
TGCGCCAGCAGCCTTTCGGGACAGCTCTACGAGCAGTACTTC
CASSLSGQLYEQYF
>TRBV7-9|NA|NA|TRBJ2-3
TGTGCCAGCAGCCGGATTACCTGGACTAAGGAACCCACAGATACGCAGTATTTT
CASSRITWTKEPTDTQYF
>TRBV9|TRBD1|NA|TRBJ1-4
TGTGCCAGCAGCGTGAGGACAGGACCAAATGAAAAACTGTTTTTT
CASSVRTGPNEKLFF
>TRBV4-1|NA|NA|TRBJ2-5
TGCGCCAGCAGCCAAGGTAGTGGAAGAGTTTCGGGGTGGCAAGAGACCCAGTACTTC
CASSQGSGRVSGWQETQYF
>TRBV7-9|NA|NA|TRBJ2-1
TGTGCCAGCAGCTTAGGGACAGAGAACTTTAATGAGCAGTTCTTC
CASSLGTENFNEQFF
>TRBV28|TRBD1|NA|TRBJ2-7
TGTGCCAGCAGGGCTCAGTCGGGACAGGGTCCTTACGAGCAGTACTTC
CASRAQSGQGPYEQYF
>TRBV6-5|TRBD2|NA|TRBJ2-3
TGTGCCAGCAGTTACTCGAAACGGGGGGGCACAGATACGCAGTATTTT
CASSYSKRGGTDTQYF
>TRBV9|NA|once|TRBJ1-4
TGTGCCAGCAGCCTAAATCCATCTCCTAATGAAAAACTGTTTTTT
CASSLNPSPNEKLFF
>TRBV19|NA|NA|TRBJ2-7
TGTGCCACCCGGTCCGTCGACGAGCAGTACTTC
CATRSVDEQYF
>TRBV3-1/TRBV3-2|TRBD2|NA|TRBJ2-1
TGTGCCAGCAGCCAAAAACTAGCGTCAAGCTCCTACAATGAGCAGTTCTTC
CASSQKLASSSYNEQFF
>TRBV3-1/TRBV3-2|TRBD2|once|TRBJ2-1
TGTGCCAGCAGCCATGCGGGAGCGGACAATGAGCAGTTCTTC
CASSHAGADNEQFF
>TRBV19|NA|NA|TRBJ2-3
TGTGCCAGTAGTCCTCAGAGGGTCACAGATACGCAGTATTTT
CASSPQRVTDTQYF
>TRBV6-5|NA|NA|TRBJ2-1
TGTGCCAGGCCATCTACCGGACCCAGGGACAATGAGCAGTTCTTC
CARPSTGPRDNEQFF
>TRBV25-1|NA|NA|TRBJ2-3
TGTGCCAGCAGTGAGAGGCTAACAGATACGCAGTATTTT
CASSERLTDTQYF